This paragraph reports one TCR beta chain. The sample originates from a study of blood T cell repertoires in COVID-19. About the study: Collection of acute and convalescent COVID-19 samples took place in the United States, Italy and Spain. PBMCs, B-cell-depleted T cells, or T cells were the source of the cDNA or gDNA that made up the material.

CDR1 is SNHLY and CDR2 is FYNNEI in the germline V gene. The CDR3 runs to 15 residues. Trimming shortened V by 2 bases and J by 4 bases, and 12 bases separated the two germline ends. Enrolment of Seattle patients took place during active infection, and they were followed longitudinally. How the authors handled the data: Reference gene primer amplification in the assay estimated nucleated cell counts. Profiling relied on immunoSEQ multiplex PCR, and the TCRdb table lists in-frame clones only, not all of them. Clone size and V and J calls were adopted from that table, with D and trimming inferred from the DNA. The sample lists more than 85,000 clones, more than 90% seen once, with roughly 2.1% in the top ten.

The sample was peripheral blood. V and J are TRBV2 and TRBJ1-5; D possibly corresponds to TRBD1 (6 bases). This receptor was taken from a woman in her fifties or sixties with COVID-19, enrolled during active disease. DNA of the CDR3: TGTGCCAGCAGTGAATTTCAACAGGGTAATCAGCCCCAGCATTTT. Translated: CASSEFQQGNQPQHF.